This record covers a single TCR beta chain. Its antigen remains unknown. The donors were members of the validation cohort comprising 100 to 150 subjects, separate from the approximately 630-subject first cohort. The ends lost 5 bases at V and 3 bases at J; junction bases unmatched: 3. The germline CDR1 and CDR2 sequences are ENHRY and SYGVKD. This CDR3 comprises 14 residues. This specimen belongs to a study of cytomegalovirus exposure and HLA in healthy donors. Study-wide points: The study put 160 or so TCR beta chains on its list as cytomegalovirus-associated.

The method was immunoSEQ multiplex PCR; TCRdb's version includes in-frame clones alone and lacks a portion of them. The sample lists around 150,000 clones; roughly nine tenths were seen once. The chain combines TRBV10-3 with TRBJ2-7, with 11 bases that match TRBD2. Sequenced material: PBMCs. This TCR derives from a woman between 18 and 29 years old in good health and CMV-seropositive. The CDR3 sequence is CAISKTSGNYEQYF. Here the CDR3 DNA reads TGTGCCATCAGTAAGACTAGCGGGAACTACGAGCAGTACTTC.